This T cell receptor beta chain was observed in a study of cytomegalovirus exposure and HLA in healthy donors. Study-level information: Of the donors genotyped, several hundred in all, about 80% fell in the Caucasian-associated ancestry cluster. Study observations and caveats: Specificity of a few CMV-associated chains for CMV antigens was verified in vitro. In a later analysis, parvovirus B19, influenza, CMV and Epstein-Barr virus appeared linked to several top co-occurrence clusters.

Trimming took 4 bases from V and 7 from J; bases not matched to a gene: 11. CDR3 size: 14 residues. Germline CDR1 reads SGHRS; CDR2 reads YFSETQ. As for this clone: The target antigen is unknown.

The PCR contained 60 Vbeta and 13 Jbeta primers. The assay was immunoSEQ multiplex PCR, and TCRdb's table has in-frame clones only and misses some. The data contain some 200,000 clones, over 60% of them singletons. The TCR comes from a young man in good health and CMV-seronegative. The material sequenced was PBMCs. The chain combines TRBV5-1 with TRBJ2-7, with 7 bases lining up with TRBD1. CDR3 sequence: CASSGGQSSREQYF. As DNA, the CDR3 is TGCGCCAGCAGCGGGGGACAGAGCTCCCGGGAGCAGTACTTC. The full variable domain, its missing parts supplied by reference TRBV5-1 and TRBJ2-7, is KAGVTQTPRYLIKTRGQQVTLSCSPISGHRSVSWYQQTPGQGLQFLFEYFSETQRNKGNFPGRFSGRQFSNSRSEMNVSTLELGDSALYLCASSGGQSSREQYFGPGTRLTVT.